This entry concerns a single TCR beta chain. Under the authors' procedure: From reference gene primer amplification, estimates of nucleated cell counts were derived. Here immunoSEQ multiplex PCR was the method, and the copy in TCRdb shows in-frame clones only, minus some. V, J and clone size reflect that table, while D and trimming were determined from the DNA. The sample has around 140,000 clones; around nine tenths are singletons. The sample belongs to a study of blood T cell repertoires in COVID-19. On the study more broadly: The United States, Italy and Spain provided the acute and convalescent COVID-19 samples. T cells, B-cell-depleted T cells, or PBMCs supplied cDNA or gDNA.

Germline V gene sequence: CDR1 SGHTA, CDR2 FQGNSA. This CDR3 comprises 13 residues. Unmatched junction bases numbered 4, after V lost 6 bases and J lost 7 bases. Sequencing used peripheral blood. The chain couples TRBV7-2 to TRBJ1-1; 11 positions match TRBD1. The TCR comes from a woman in her forties or fifties with acute or convalescent COVID-19. The CDR3 is CASSRTGGGEAFF. The CDR3, as DNA: TGTGCCAGCAGTCGGACAGGGGGCGGTGAAGCTTTCTTT.